This TCR beta chain came from a study of T cell repertoires in cytomegalovirus infection. With 9 bases clipped from V and 3 bases from J, the junction kept 7 bases outside the gene matches. The CDR3 runs 14 residues. CDR1 KGHDR and CDR2 SFDVKD come from the germline V gene. Points from the study as a whole: Accumulated public TCR beta family frequency recognized individuals carrying CMV together with the relevant HLA.

TCRdb reprocessed the reads with MiXCR, giving one entry per CDR3 protein. Found here are fewer than 350,000 distinct CDR3 sequences, more than 8% of them singletons; the top ten hold 4.3%. This clonotype was observed a handful of times. The antigen is unknown. The TCR comes from a human donor in good health (CMV status not recorded). Some clones in this sample may be carry-over from other donors' samples. V usage is TRBV24-1 and J usage is TRBJ2-1; 7 bases fit TRBD2. The source material was PBMCs. CDR3 nucleotides: TGTGCCACCCGTGCGAGCGGGATCTACAATGAGCAGTTCTTC. Its protein is CATRASGIYNEQFF.